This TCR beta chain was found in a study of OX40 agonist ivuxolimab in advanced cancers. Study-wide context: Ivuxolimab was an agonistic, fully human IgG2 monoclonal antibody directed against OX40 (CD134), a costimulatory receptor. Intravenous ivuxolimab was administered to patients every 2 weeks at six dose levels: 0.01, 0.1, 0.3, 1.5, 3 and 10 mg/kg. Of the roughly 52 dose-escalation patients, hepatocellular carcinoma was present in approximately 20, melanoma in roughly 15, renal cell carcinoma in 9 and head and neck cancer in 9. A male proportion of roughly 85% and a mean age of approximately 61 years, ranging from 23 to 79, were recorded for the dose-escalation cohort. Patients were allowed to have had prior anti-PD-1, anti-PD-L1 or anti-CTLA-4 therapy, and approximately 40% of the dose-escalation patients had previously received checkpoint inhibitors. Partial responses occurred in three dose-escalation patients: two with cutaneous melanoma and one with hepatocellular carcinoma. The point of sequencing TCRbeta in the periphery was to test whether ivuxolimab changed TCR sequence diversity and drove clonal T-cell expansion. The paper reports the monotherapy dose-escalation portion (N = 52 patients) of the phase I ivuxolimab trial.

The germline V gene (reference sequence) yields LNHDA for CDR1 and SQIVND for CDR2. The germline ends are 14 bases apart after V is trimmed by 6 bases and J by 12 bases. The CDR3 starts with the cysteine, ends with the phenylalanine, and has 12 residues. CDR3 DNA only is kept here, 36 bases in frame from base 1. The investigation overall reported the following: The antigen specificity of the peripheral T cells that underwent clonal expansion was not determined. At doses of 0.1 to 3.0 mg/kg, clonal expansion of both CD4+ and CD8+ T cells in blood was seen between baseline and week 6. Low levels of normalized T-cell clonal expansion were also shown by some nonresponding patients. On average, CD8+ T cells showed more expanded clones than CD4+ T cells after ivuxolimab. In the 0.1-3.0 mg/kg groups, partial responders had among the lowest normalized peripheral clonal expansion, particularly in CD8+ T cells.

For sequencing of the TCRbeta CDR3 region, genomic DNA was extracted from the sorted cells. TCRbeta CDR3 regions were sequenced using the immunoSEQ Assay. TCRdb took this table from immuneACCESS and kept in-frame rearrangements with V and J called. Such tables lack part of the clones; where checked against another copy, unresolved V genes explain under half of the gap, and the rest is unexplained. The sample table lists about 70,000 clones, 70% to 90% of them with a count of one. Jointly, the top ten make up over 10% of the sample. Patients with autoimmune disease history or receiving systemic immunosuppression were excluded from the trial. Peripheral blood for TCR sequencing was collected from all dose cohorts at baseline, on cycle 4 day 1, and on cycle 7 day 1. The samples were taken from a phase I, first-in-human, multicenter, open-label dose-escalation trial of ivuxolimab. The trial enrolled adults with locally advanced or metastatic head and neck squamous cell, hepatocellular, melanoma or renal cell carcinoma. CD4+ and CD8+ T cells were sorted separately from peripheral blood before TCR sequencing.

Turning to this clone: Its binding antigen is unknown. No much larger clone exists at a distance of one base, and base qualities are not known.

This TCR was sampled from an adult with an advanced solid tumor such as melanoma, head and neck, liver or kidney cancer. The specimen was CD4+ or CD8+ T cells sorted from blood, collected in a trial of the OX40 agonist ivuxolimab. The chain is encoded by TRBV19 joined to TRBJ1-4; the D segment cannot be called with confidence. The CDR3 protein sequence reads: CASSGGIGQLFF. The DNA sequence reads TGTGCCAGTAGCGGAGGAATAGGTCAACTGTTTTTT.